A selection of T cell receptor beta chains follows, all from one sample in a study of vaccination effects on CD4 cells after COVID-19. These receptors have no known antigen. Method: immunoSEQ multiplex PCR; TCRdb's copy keeps in-frame clones and lacks some. The data contain 32,000 or so clones, approximately 67% of them singletons. Material: CD4+ T cells from PBMCs cultured without peptide, obtained before COVID-19 vaccination. Receptors were obtained from a human donor who received a COVID-19 vaccine. Each CDR3 is given with its conserved first and last residue. The D gene is left open where the match is weak. Size is omitted from some rows. Given values are once, few, many or a class for expanded clones.

clone size: NA
J gene: TRBJ2-6
V gene: TRBV5-1
D gene: NA
CDR3 DNA: TGCGCCAGCAGCTTGCGGGGCGGAATCTCTGGGGCCAACGTCCTGACTTTC
CDR3 protein: CASSLRGGISGANVLTF

clone size: NA
J gene: TRBJ1-3
V gene: TRBV27
D gene: TRBD1
CDR3 DNA: TGTGCCAGCAGTTCCCGGACAGGGAGCAGTGGAAACACCATATATTTT
CDR3 protein: CASSSRTGSSGNTIYF

clone size: NA
J gene: TRBJ2-4
V gene: TRBV6-1
D gene: NA
CDR3 DNA: TGTGCCAGCAGTGAAGCTTCAGGGACCAAAAACATTCAGTACTTC
CDR3 protein: CASSEASGTKNIQYF

clone size: NA
J gene: TRBJ1-2
V gene: TRBV2
D gene: NA
CDR3 DNA: TGTGCCAGCAGGCTGGACAACTATGGCTACACCTTC
CDR3 protein: CASRLDNYGYTF

clone size: NA
J gene: TRBJ1-4
V gene: TRBV12-2
D gene: NA
CDR3 DNA: TGTGCAAGTCGCTTAGTAGTCAGAGGGGCCGAAAAACTGTTTTTT
CDR3 protein: CASRLVVRGAEKLFF

clone size: few
J gene: TRBJ1-6
V gene: TRBV6-1
D gene: NA
CDR3 DNA: TGTGCCAGCAGTGAAGCGCTTCAGAGTTCACCCCTCCACTTT
CDR3 protein: CASSEALQSSPLHF

clone size: NA
J gene: TRBJ2-5
V gene: TRBV3-1/TRBV3-2
D gene: TRBD2
CDR3 DNA: TGTGCCAGCAGCCTCCGGAAGCTAGCGGGTCAAGAGACCCAGTACTTC
CDR3 protein: CASSLRKLAGQETQYF

clone size: few
J gene: TRBJ1-5
V gene: TRBV3-1/TRBV3-2
D gene: NA
CDR3 DNA: TGTGCCAGCGCAGACAAAACTTTATTGTTCGAGCATTTT
CDR3 protein: CASADKTLLFEHF

clone size: once
J gene: TRBJ1-4
V gene: TRBV11-2
D gene: NA
CDR3 DNA: TGTGCCAGCAGCGATAACGAGCGTAAACTGTTTTTT
CDR3 protein: CASSDNERKLFF

clone size: NA
J gene: TRBJ2-2
V gene: TRBV5-1
D gene: NA
CDR3 DNA: TGCGCCAGCAGCTTTAACTATGGGGGAAGCACCGGGGAGCTGTTTTTT
CDR3 protein: CASSFNYGGSTGELFF

clone size: NA
J gene: TRBJ1-4
V gene: TRBV20-1
D gene: NA
CDR3 DNA: TGCAGTGCCAGTGAACACGCAACTAATGAAAAACTGTTTTTT
CDR3 protein: CSASEHATNEKLFF

clone size: NA
J gene: TRBJ1-1
V gene: TRBV18
D gene: TRBD1
CDR3 DNA: TGTGCCAGCTCCGCAGGGGGCAACACTGAAGCTTTCTTT
CDR3 protein: CASSAGGNTEAFF

clone size: NA
J gene: TRBJ2-2
V gene: TRBV19
D gene: NA
CDR3 DNA: TGTGCCAGTAGTTTGGGGGCGCGCACCGGGGAGCTGTTTTTT
CDR3 protein: CASSLGARTGELFF

clone size: NA
J gene: TRBJ1-2
V gene: TRBV5-4
D gene: NA
CDR3 DNA: TGTGCCAGCAGCTGGCGTCCCAGGGGTAACTATGGCTACACCTTC
CDR3 protein: CASSWRPRGNYGYTF

clone size: NA
J gene: TRBJ2-2
V gene: TRBV2
D gene: NA
CDR3 DNA: TGTGCCAGCCGCACCGGGGAGCTGTTTTTT
CDR3 protein: CASRTGELFF

clone size: few
J gene: TRBJ1-5
V gene: TRBV4-1
D gene: NA
CDR3 DNA: TGCGCCAGCAGTCCGGGGACCGGGGGCAATCAGCCCCAGCATTTT
CDR3 protein: CASSPGTGGNQPQHF

clone size: NA
J gene: TRBJ2-3
V gene: TRBV29-1
D gene: TRBD1
CDR3 DNA: TGCAGCGTTGAAACTCAGGGGGCTCCTAGCACAGATACGCAGTATTTT
CDR3 protein: CSVETQGAPSTDTQYF

clone size: NA
J gene: TRBJ1-6
V gene: TRBV19
D gene: NA
CDR3 DNA: TGTGCCAGTAGGGGTAATTCACCCCTCCACTTT
CDR3 protein: CASRGNSPLHF

clone size: NA
J gene: TRBJ1-2
V gene: TRBV11-2
D gene: TRBD1
CDR3 DNA: TGTGCCAGCAGCTTGAGACAGGGGCGCGGCTACACCTTC
CDR3 protein: CASSLRQGRGYTF

clone size: NA
J gene: TRBJ2-4
V gene: TRBV20-1
D gene: TRBD1
CDR3 DNA: TGCAGTGCTAGTCGTAAGGGGGCATCAGCCAAAAACATTCAGTACTTC
CDR3 protein: CSASRKGASAKNIQYF

clone size: NA
J gene: TRBJ2-1
V gene: TRBV10-2
D gene: TRBD2
CDR3 DNA: TGCGCCAGCACTGAACTGTATGGGCCCCTTACTTCTAGCGGGTCAGACTATGAGCAGTTCTTC
CDR3 protein: CASTELYGPLTSSGSDYEQFF

clone size: NA
J gene: TRBJ2-1
V gene: TRBV7-2
D gene: NA
CDR3 DNA: TGTGCCAGCAGCCGCGCCGGGACCTCCTACAATGAGCAGTTCTTC
CDR3 protein: CASSRAGTSYNEQFF

clone size: NA
J gene: TRBJ2-7
V gene: TRBV19
D gene: TRBD1
CDR3 DNA: TGTGCCAGTAAAAGGACGGGACAGGGGTCCTACGAGCAGTACTTC
CDR3 protein: CASKRTGQGSYEQYF

clone size: few
J gene: TRBJ2-7
V gene: TRBV10-3
D gene: TRBD2
CDR3 DNA: TGTGCCATCAGACTTGATAGCGGGACAACCTACGAGCAGTACTTC
CDR3 protein: CAIRLDSGTTYEQYF

clone size: few
J gene: TRBJ1-2
V gene: TRBV3-1/TRBV3-2
D gene: TRBD1
CDR3 DNA: TGTGCCAGCAGCCCCGCCTCCGGGACAGGAGAGTACTATGGCTACACCTTC
CDR3 protein: CASSPASGTGEYYGYTF

clone size: NA
J gene: TRBJ2-7
V gene: TRBV5-1
D gene: TRBD1
CDR3 DNA: TGCGCCAGCAGTCCACGGGACAGCCTCTACGAGCAGTACTTC
CDR3 protein: CASSPRDSLYEQYF

clone size: once
J gene: TRBJ1-6
V gene: TRBV10-1
D gene: NA
CDR3 DNA: TGCGCCAGCAGGTCGGGGTGGGATTCACCCCTCCACTTT
CDR3 protein: CASRSGWDSPLHF

clone size: NA
J gene: TRBJ2-7
V gene: TRBV11-2
D gene: NA
CDR3 DNA: TGTGCCAGCAGCGGACAGCGGGAAGTGAACAGGCAGTACTTC
CDR3 protein: CASSGQREVNRQYF

clone size: NA
J gene: TRBJ2-2
V gene: TRBV18
D gene: NA
CDR3 DNA: TGTGCCAGCTCCCCAACCACGGGGGTTTCCACCGGGGAGCTGTTTTTT
CDR3 protein: CASSPTTGVSTGELFF

clone size: NA
J gene: TRBJ2-7
V gene: TRBV15
D gene: NA
CDR3 DNA: TGTGCCACCAGCAGAGACAGGGGCGAGCAGTACTTC
CDR3 protein: CATSRDRGEQYF

clone size: NA
J gene: TRBJ1-1
V gene: TRBV14
D gene: NA
CDR3 DNA: TGTGCCAGCAGCCAGCTAGAGAACACTGAAGCTTTCTTT
CDR3 protein: CASSQLENTEAFF

clone size: once
J gene: TRBJ1-2
V gene: TRBV7-8
D gene: TRBD1
CDR3 DNA: TGTGCCAGCAGCCCCCGACAGGGCGATGGCTACACCTTC
CDR3 protein: CASSPRQGDGYTF

clone size: NA
J gene: TRBJ1-2
V gene: TRBV27
D gene: NA
CDR3 DNA: TGTGCCAGCAGCCCCCGAGGGGGAGGGGGAGCTAACTATGGCTACACCTTC
CDR3 protein: CASSPRGGGGANYGYTF

clone size: once
J gene: TRBJ2-5
V gene: TRBV11-3
D gene: TRBD1
CDR3 DNA: TGTGCCAGCAGCTTAGGCGGACAGGGATATCAAGAGACCCAGTACTTC
CDR3 protein: CASSLGGQGYQETQYF

clone size: few
J gene: TRBJ2-1
V gene: TRBV18
D gene: TRBD1
CDR3 DNA: TGTGCCAGCTCACCGCCCGGACAGGGGGTGTACAATGAGCAGTTCTTC
CDR3 protein: CASSPPGQGVYNEQFF

clone size: NA
J gene: TRBJ1-2
V gene: TRBV5-1
D gene: NA
CDR3 DNA: TGCGCCAGCAGCTTGGCCCCGACAGAAAACTATGGCTACACCTTC
CDR3 protein: CASSLAPTENYGYTF

clone size: NA
J gene: TRBJ1-5
V gene: TRBV30
D gene: TRBD1
CDR3 DNA: TGTGCCTGGACCCCAGGGGGCGGTCAGCCCCAGCATTTT
CDR3 protein: CAWTPGGGQPQHF

clone size: few
J gene: TRBJ2-3
V gene: TRBV5-1
D gene: NA
CDR3 DNA: TGCGCCAGCAGCTTGGGTGGCACAGATACGCAGTATTTT
CDR3 protein: CASSLGGTDTQYF

clone size: NA
J gene: TRBJ1-1
V gene: TRBV6-2/TRBV6-3
D gene: NA
CDR3 DNA: TGTGCCAGCAGTCCCGGGGGGGGAGAACCGAGCACTGAAGCTTTCTTT
CDR3 protein: CASSPGGGEPSTEAFF

clone size: once
J gene: TRBJ2-1
V gene: TRBV7-6
D gene: TRBD1
CDR3 DNA: TGTGCCAGCAGCAAGGGGACAGGAGCGTACAATGAGCAGTTCTTC
CDR3 protein: CASSKGTGAYNEQFF

clone size: NA
J gene: TRBJ2-2
V gene: TRBV10-3
D gene: TRBD1
CDR3 DNA: TGTGCCATCAGTGACCCCCACCGTCGAGGGGGCGCGAACACCGGGGAGCTGTTTTTT
CDR3 protein: CAISDPHRRGGANTGELFF

clone size: NA
J gene: TRBJ2-3
V gene: TRBV7-9
D gene: NA
CDR3 DNA: TGTGCCAGCAGCCCACACGCGGGGAGTAGCACAGATACGCAGTATTTT
CDR3 protein: CASSPHAGSSTDTQYF

clone size: once
J gene: TRBJ2-1
V gene: TRBV9
D gene: TRBD1
CDR3 DNA: TGTGCCAGCCCGAATAGACCTTACCGGGACAGTGGGAGCACCAATGAGCAGTTCTTC
CDR3 protein: CASPNRPYRDSGSTNEQFF

clone size: once
J gene: TRBJ1-1
V gene: TRBV27
D gene: NA
CDR3 DNA: TGTGCCAGCAGTTCTACAGGGAACACTGAAGCTTTCTTT
CDR3 protein: CASSSTGNTEAFF

clone size: NA
J gene: TRBJ2-5
V gene: TRBV18
D gene: NA
CDR3 DNA: TGTGCCAGCTCACCGAGGAATTCGCAAGAGACCCAGTACTTC
CDR3 protein: CASSPRNSQETQYF

clone size: few
J gene: TRBJ1-5
V gene: TRBV5-5
D gene: NA
CDR3 DNA: TGTGCCAGCAGCTTGGATTTCAGGTTCAATCAGCCCCAGCATTTT
CDR3 protein: CASSLDFRFNQPQHF

clone size: NA
J gene: TRBJ2-4
V gene: TRBV4-1
D gene: NA
CDR3 DNA: TGCGCCAGCAGCCTCGGAAATGGAGCTAATCTAGCCAAAAACATTCAGTACTTC
CDR3 protein: CASSLGNGANLAKNIQYF

clone size: NA
J gene: TRBJ1-2
V gene: TRBV4-1
D gene: NA
CDR3 DNA: TGCGCCAGCAGCCAAGAAGCCACTATTAACTATGGCTACACCTTC
CDR3 protein: CASSQEATINYGYTF

clone size: NA
J gene: TRBJ1-1
V gene: TRBV7-8
D gene: NA
CDR3 DNA: TGTGCCAGCAGCCTGACTGGGGGTAGAACTGAAGCTTTCTTT
CDR3 protein: CASSLTGGRTEAFF

clone size: NA
J gene: TRBJ2-5
V gene: TRBV5-4
D gene: TRBD2
CDR3 DNA: TGTGCCAGCAGCCTAGCGGGAGGGCGAGGAGAGACCCAGTACTTC
CDR3 protein: CASSLAGGRGETQYF